What follows are 23 T cell receptor beta chains derived from one specimen sequenced in a study of response to subunit inactivated influenza vaccine. TCRdb reprocessed the RT-PCR reads with MiXCR, giving one entry per CDR3 protein. The repertoire has more than 700,000 distinct CDR3 sequences, approximately 21% of them found once; the top ten carry 9.5% to 13%. Sample: PBMCs from blood, taken more than 4 days after vaccination. The receptors derive from a man aged 45-65 years who received an inactivated influenza vaccine.

The V and J genes are TRBV7-8 and TRBJ2-1, with D uncertain. Germline V gene data show CDR1 as SGHVS and CDR2 as FQNEAQ. The CDR3 covers 14 residues. V was pared by 5 bases and J by 8 bases, with 16 bases between. The CDR3 spells CASSTTSRRDEQFF. The CDR3 DNA sequence: TGTGCCAGCAGCACCACATCCAGGCGCGATGAGCAGTTCTTC.

The V gene is TRBV7-9, the J gene TRBJ2-2; 10 bases are shared with TRBD2. Germline lookup yields CDR1 SEHNR and CDR2 FQNEAQ (reference sequence). J was trimmed by 3 bases and V by 5 bases; bases with no gene match: 6. This CDR3 region has 16 residues. The CDR3 region has the DNA TGTGCCAGCAGCCACATGGGACTAGCGTACACCGGGGAGCTGTTTTTT. The encoded protein is CASSHMGLAYTGELFF.

The chain carries TRBV10-3 and TRBJ2-3; D is unresolved. V was shortened by 3 bases and J by 7 bases, with 8 bases between the two germline ends. The CDR3 runs to 12 residues. Germline CDR1 and CDR2: ENHRY and SYGVKD. The CDR3, as DNA: TGTGCCATCAGTGAAGGTGCACATACGCAGTATTTT. Encoded protein: CAISEGAHTQYF.

This clonotype was seen more than once but under ten times. This sequence joins TRBV29-1 and TRBJ2-3, with D maybe TRBD1 (6 bases). Germline CDR1 and CDR2: SQVTM and ANQGSEA. This CDR3 comprises 14 residues. Trimming removed 6 bases at V and 2 bases at J, with 15 bases between. CDR3 bases: TGCAGCGTATCCGGGACAACGATCACAGATACGCAGTATTTT. It codes for CSVSGTTITDTQYF.

The chain is built from TRBV6-5 and TRBJ2-3, with TRBD2 identical over 8 bases. The V and J ends lost 2 bases and 3 bases, in that order; junction bases with no gene match: 7. CDR3 length: 16 amino acids. Germline CDR1 is MNHEY and CDR2 is SVGAGI. CDR3: CASSYTGGLATDTQYF. The CDR3 nucleotides are TGTGCCAGCAGTTACACGGGAGGACTAGCAACAGATACGCAGTATTTT.

The V call is TRBV20-1, the J call TRBJ2-1; 9 bases line up with TRBD2. This CDR3 region has 15 residues. V was clipped by 0 bases and J by 12 bases; unmatched bases: 12. Germline CDR1 DFQATT, CDR2 SNEGSKA (reference sequence). The CDR3 DNA reads TGCAGTGCTAGAGATGAAGGGACTAGCAGGGCGGTGCAGTTCTTC. Its protein is CSARDEGTSRAVQFF.

V and J are TRBV20-1 and TRBJ2-1, with D possibly being TRBD2 (5 bases). V was cut by 3 bases and J by 0 bases, with 9 bases left in between. The V gene's germline CDR1 is DFQATT and CDR2 SNEGSKA (reference sequence). The CDR3 has 14 amino acids. The chain's CDR3 is CSASGGNSYNEQFF. CDR3 bases: TGCAGTGCTAGCGGAGGAAACTCCTACAATGAGCAGTTCTTC.

This chain connects TRBV4-3 to TRBJ2-7; D may correspond to TRBD1 or TRBD2 (5 bases each). CDR1 is LGHNA and CDR2 is YSLEER in the germline V gene. This CDR3 has 17 amino acids. Trimming pared 2 bases from V and 2 bases from J, leaving 19 bases between. The CDR3 loop is CASSQRTGADTTYEQYF. For the CDR3, the DNA is TGCGCCAGCAGCCAACGAACCGGGGCAGATACAACCTACGAGCAGTACTTC.

In this sample, this clonotype turned up many times. This chain joins TRBV10-1 and TRBJ2-5, with D uncertain. This CDR3 has 12 residues. The germline CDR1 and CDR2 sequences are WNHNN and SYGVQD (reference sequence). Trimming cost V 3 bases and J 5 bases, with 7 bases left between them. CDR3 sequence reads: CASSDSTETQYF. CDR3 DNA: TGCGCCAGCAGTGATAGTACGGAGACCCAGTACTTC.

The rearrangement links TRBV12-3 or TRBV12-4 to TRBJ2-3; D possibly corresponds to TRBD1 (5 bases). The CDR3 extends over 16 amino acids. Trimming removed 6 bases at V and 1 base at J, with 17 bases between. The CDR3 bases are TGTGCCAGCAGCCGCGTACGCCCACAGGGCACAGATACGCAGTATTTT. It is translated as CASSRVRPQGTDTQYF.

The rearrangement joins TRBV20-1 to TRBJ1-1; 8 bases match TRBD1. The germline V gene has CDR1 DFQATT and CDR2 SNEGSKA (reference sequence). The CDR3 contains 15 residues. The trim removed 1 base at V and 1 base at J, leaving 5 bases unmatched. CDR3 protein: CSARVRGTGNTEAFF. The CDR3 region has the DNA TGCAGTGCTAGAGTTAGAGGGACAGGGAACACTGAAGCTTTCTTT.

There are a few counts of this clonotype. The genes are TRBV10-3 and TRBJ2-5; 8 bases fit TRBD1. Per the germline V gene, CDR1 is ENHRY and CDR2 is SYGVKD. V dropped 10 bases and J dropped 7; count of bases not matched to a gene: 11. CDR3 size: 13 residues. The CDR3 sequence is CATRLTGEVTQYF. DNA of the CDR3: TGTGCCACCAGACTGACAGGGGAAGTGACCCAGTACTTC.

This chain connects TRBV20-1 to TRBJ2-3, with D possibly TRBD2 on 5 matching bases. Germline values: CDR1 DFQATT, CDR2 SNEGSKA (reference sequence). CDR3 size: 14 residues. V lost 0 bases and J 2 bases, leaving 9 bases between the germline ends. The CDR3 coding sequence is TGCAGTGCTAGAGATAGGAGGATCACAGATACGCAGTATTTT. As protein: CSARDRRITDTQYF.

This chain connects TRBV12-3 or TRBV12-4 to TRBJ1-5; D unclear. The CDR3 loop spans 12 amino acids. The V and J ends lost 6 bases and 2 bases respectively, with 5 bases between them. The chain's CDR3 is CASRRRNQPQHF. Written as DNA, the CDR3 is TGTGCCAGCAGGCGGCGCAATCAGCCCCAGCATTTT.

This clonotype turned up a few times. The chain couples TRBV24-1 to TRBJ2-7, with TRBD1 as a possible D gene (6 bases). There are 14 residues in the CDR3. The V gene lost 6 bases and the J gene lost 2 bases, with 13 bases spanning the gap. CDR1 and CDR2 (germline): KGHDR, SFDVKD. The CDR3 bases are TGTGCCACCAGTCCTTGGGACACCCCCTACGAGCAGTACTTC. Translated, it gives CATSPWDTPYEQYF.

This rearrangement joins TRBV5-1 to TRBJ2-1, with D possibly being TRBD1 (5 bases). The V end lost 1 base, the J end lost 5 bases, and 16 bases lay between the germline ends. The germline CDR1 and CDR2 sequences are SGHRS and YFSETQ. This CDR3 has 16 residues. In DNA, the CDR3 is TGCGCCAGCAGCTTGTTCAGGAGTCTAGGGGACAATGAGCAGTTCTTC. It specifies CASSLFRSLGDNEQFF.

The rearrangement uses TRBV3-1 and TRBJ2-1; D not resolved. With 2 bases removed from V and 5 bases from J, the gap between germline ends came to 13 bases. CDR1 and CDR2 (germline): LGHDT, YNNKEL (reference sequence). The CDR3 consists of 15 residues. CDR3 in DNA: TGTGCCAGCAGCCAACTCGGACCCGCGGACAATGAGCAGTTCTTC. Encoded protein: CASSQLGPADNEQFF.

Worth noting for this clonotype: It may be a read error: a sequence one base away is much more abundant. The chain joins TRBV5-1 to TRBJ2-2; D is unresolved. Per germline, CDR1 SGHRS and CDR2 YFSETQ. This CDR3 contains 14 residues. In DNA, the CDR3 is TGCGCCAGCAGCCCTCTGACCCGGACCGCGGAGCTGTTTTTT. The encoded protein is CASSPLTRTAELFF.

This clonotype was recorded at least ten times. The gene calls are TRBV5-8 and TRBJ2-3; unclear D gene. The CDR3 consists of 12 residues. Trimming took 2 bases from V and 4 from J, leaving 5 bases between them. The germline V gene has CDR1 SGHTS and CDR2 YDEGEE. CDR3 nucleotide sequence: TGTGCCAGCAGCTTATGGTCAGATACGCAGTATTTT. It encodes CASSLWSDTQYF.

Written as DNA, the CDR3 is TGTGCCAGCAGCTTAGGGCCGGGACAGGGCTATGGCTACACCTTC. As protein: CASSLGPGQGYGYTF. The J gene is TRBJ1-2, the V gene TRBV11-2, with 9 bases aligning to TRBD1. The ends lost 1 base at V and 4 bases at J; junction bases unmatched: 4. The CDR3 covers 15 residues. Germline lookup yields CDR1 SGHAT and CDR2 FQNNGV. The full variable domain, completed using reference TRBV11-2 and TRBJ1-2, is EAGVAQSPRYKIIEKRQSVAFWCNPISGHATLYWYQQILGQGPKLLIQFQNNGVVDDSQLPKDRFSAERLKGVDSTLKIQPAKLEDSAVYLCASSLGPGQGYGYTFGSGTRLTVV.

The rearrangement joins TRBV4-1 to TRBJ1-1, with D perhaps matching TRBD1 (5 bases). This CDR3 comprises 14 residues. Trimming took 4 bases from V and 7 from J, leaving 16 bases between them. Germline loops: CDR1 MGHRA, CDR2 YSYEKL. The CDR3 loop is CASSLRAGLYEAFF. CDR3 DNA: TGCGCCAGCAGCCTGCGGGCAGGGTTGTATGAAGCTTTCTTT.

The V call is TRBV6-5, the J call TRBJ2-5; 7 positions agree with TRBD1. J gave up 4 bases and V 4 bases, and 6 bases lay outside the gene matches. The CDR3 runs to 14 residues. Looked up from germline, CDR1 is MNHEY and CDR2 is SVGAGI. The CDR3 DNA reads TGTGCCAGCAGTTGGGGGACAGATGTAGAGACCCAGTACTTC. It specifies CASSWGTDVETQYF.

This clonotype was seen a few times. This chain links TRBV4-3 with TRBJ1-5; tentatively, D is TRBD1 (6 bases). CDR3 size: 14 residues. Trimming took 1 base from V and 6 from J, leaving 10 bases between them. Germline CDR1 LGHNA, CDR2 YSLEER. As DNA, the CDR3 is TGCGCCAGCAGCCAAGTTGGGGGGGCTCAGCCCCAGCATTTT. Translation: CASSQVGGAQPQHF.